The rows below give T cell receptor beta chains drawn from one sample of a study of identical twins. TCRdb fed the 5' RACE reads into MiXCR, producing one record per CDR3 protein. The sample has about 920,000 distinct CDR3 sequences, about 12% seen once. These data were also filed under a second study, of yellow fever vaccine responses in identical twins.

Sequencing used PBMCs. Receptors originate from a woman younger than 35 in good health. Both conserved end residues are part of each CDR3. A D gene is named only where the DNA matches it firmly. A row's size may be missing; if present it is once, few, many or a size class.

v_call,j_call,d_call,clone_size,cdr3_aa
TRBV2,TRBJ2-2,-,few,CASSERGAGELFF
TRBV10-1,TRBJ2-1,TRBD1,-,CASSPLRGITYNEQFF
TRBV5-1,TRBJ1-1,-,-,CASSPGPPNTEAFF
TRBV12-3/TRBV12-4,TRBJ2-1,-,few,CASAGTLSYNEQFF
TRBV27,TRBJ1-4,-,many,CASSRGTVNEKLFF
TRBV28,TRBJ1-2,-,-,CASTVDSRYGYTF
TRBV20-1,TRBJ2-1,TRBD2,-,CSARFGSGPSYNEQFF
TRBV5-1,TRBJ1-6,TRBD1,few,CASSFSGGDNNSPLHF
TRBV7-9,TRBJ2-2,-,-,CASSLRLALNTGELFF
TRBV5-1,TRBJ2-4,-,few,CASSLASGAKNIQYF
TRBV20-1,TRBJ1-4,-,-,CSARFGRSNEKLFF
TRBV3-1,TRBJ2-4,-,-,CASSERQWSGDIQYF
TRBV10-3,TRBJ2-1,-,few,CAISESKGNEQFF
TRBV7-9,TRBJ1-1,-,few,CASSQQGNGAEAFF
TRBV7-9,TRBJ2-2,TRBD2,-,CASSLGEGPNTGELFF
TRBV20-1,TRBJ2-6,-,few,CSASGASSGANVLTF
TRBV12-3/TRBV12-4,TRBJ2-1,TRBD2,few,CAGSGGDEQFF
TRBV11-1,TRBJ2-5,-,-,CASSLVGGSAGHQETQYF
TRBV28,TRBJ1-5,-,-,CASSLLGPFNQPQHF
TRBV18,TRBJ2-2,-,-,CASSPEGVATGELFF
TRBV12-3/TRBV12-4,TRBJ2-7,-,few,CASSFGPPDSSYEQYF
TRBV28,TRBJ2-3,-,few,CASNSPTPTTDTQYF
TRBV2,TRBJ1-4,-,many,CASSERPPATNEKLFF
TRBV15,TRBJ2-5,TRBD2,-,CATSRDVGLGNQETQYF
TRBV10-3,TRBJ2-3,-,-,CAISESKGISADTQYF
TRBV4-1,TRBJ2-5,-,-,CASSRTEVRARRETQYF
TRBV29-1,TRBJ2-5,-,-,CSVGRGRVETQYF
TRBV19,TRBJ2-1,-,-,CASSMLNEQFF
TRBV19,TRBJ2-2,TRBD2,-,CASSDPSGSFDTGELFF
TRBV3-1,TRBJ2-5,TRBD2,-,CASSQDSSKAGGGGETQYF
TRBV25-1,TRBJ2-2,-,-,CASSEFSTGELFF
TRBV5-5,TRBJ2-1,-,-,CASIQDGAYNEQFF
TRBV14,TRBJ1-5,-,-,CASSQDLLWGLGNQPQHF
TRBV27,TRBJ2-7,TRBD1,few,CASMPPGQSYEQYF
TRBV6-1,TRBJ1-3,-,-,CASRNRVSGNTIYF
TRBV19,TRBJ1-2,TRBD1,few,CASSIRPRTGPYGYTF
TRBV2,TRBJ1-5,-,few,CASSGGLGGNQPQHF
TRBV27,TRBJ2-5,TRBD1,few,CASSPYSKTGLWETQYF
TRBV6-5,TRBJ1-4,-,-,CASSYRQGGATNEKLFF
TRBV2,TRBJ2-1,-,few,CASRGKNEQFF
TRBV7-2,TRBJ2-3,-,few,CASSLVSGPPDTQYF
TRBV18,TRBJ1-2,-,-,CASSLSGYGGYTF
TRBV28,TRBJ2-1,-,many,CASRSSYNEQFF
TRBV28,TRBJ1-2,TRBD1,-,CASSYPDRADYGYTF
TRBV12-3/TRBV12-4,TRBJ2-1,TRBD2,-,CASSPRLAGFRFF
TRBV6-1,TRBJ2-1,-,few,CASSPARDPRYNEQFF
TRBV11-2,TRBJ2-5,TRBD2,-,CASSHPGGAPRETQYF
TRBV5-1,TRBJ1-5,TRBD1,few,CASSLAGRGDYQPQHF
TRBV3-1,TRBJ2-1,TRBD2,-,CASSQRVGTTSGGLREQFF
TRBV12-3/TRBV12-4,TRBJ2-7,TRBD1,-,CASSFGGWDSSYEQYF
TRBV4-1,TRBJ2-5,-,-,CASSQAPAGLGETQYF
TRBV12-3/TRBV12-4,TRBJ1-6,-,-,CASSWGGSPLHF
TRBV20-1,TRBJ2-7,TRBD1,-,CSASDRASYEQYF
TRBV4-1,TRBJ2-5,-,-,CASSQDLVLSRVASETQYF
TRBV28,TRBJ2-2,TRBD1,many,CASSFGTANTGELFF
TRBV11-2,TRBJ1-2,TRBD1,-,CASRFTIRDRDRFLDGYTF
TRBV15,TRBJ2-1,TRBD2,-,CATSRDTGLEYNEQFF
TRBV7-8,TRBJ2-3,-,-,CASSSVLASDTQYF
TRBV6-1,TRBJ2-3,TRBD2,few,CASSPIIGTKDTQYF
TRBV7-9,TRBJ2-2,-,few,CASGEPGELFF